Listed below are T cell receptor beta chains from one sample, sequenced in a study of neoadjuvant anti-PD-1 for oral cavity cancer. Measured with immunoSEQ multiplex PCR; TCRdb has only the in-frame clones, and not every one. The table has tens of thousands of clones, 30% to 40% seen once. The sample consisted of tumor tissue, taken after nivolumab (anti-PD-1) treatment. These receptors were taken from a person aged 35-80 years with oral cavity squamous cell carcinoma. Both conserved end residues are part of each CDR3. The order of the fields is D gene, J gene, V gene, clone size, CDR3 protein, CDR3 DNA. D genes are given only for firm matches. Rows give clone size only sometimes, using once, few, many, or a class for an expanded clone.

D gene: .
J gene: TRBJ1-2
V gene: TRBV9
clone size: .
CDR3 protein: CASSVAHYGYTF
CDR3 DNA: TGTGCCAGCAGCGTAGCCCATTACGGCTACACCTTC

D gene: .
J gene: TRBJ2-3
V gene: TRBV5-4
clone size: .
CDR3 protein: CASSLISRATDTQYF
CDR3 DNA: TGTGCCAGCAGCTTGATTTCCAGGGCCACAGATACGCAGTATTTT

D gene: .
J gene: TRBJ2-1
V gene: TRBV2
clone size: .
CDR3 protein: CASSEALWDAYEQFF
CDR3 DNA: TGTGCCAGCAGTGAAGCGCTTTGGGATGCGTATGAGCAGTTCTTC

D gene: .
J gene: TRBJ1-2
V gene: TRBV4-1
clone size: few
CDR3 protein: CASSPQRGGDYGYTF
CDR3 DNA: TGCGCCAGCAGCCCCCAGCGAGGTGGGGACTATGGCTACACCTTC

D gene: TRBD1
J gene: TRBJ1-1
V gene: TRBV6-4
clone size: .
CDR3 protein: CASSPGQGGTEAFF
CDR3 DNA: TGTGCCAGCAGTCCTGGACAGGGTGGCACTGAAGCTTTCTTT

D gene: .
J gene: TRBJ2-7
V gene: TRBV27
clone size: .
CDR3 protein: CASSRDLRSEQYF
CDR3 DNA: TGTGCCAGCAGTCGGGACCTCCGAAGTGAGCAGTACTTC

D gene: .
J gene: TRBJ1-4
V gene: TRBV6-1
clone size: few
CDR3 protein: CASSRGNNEKLFF
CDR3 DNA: TGTGCCAGCAGCCGGGGGAATAATGAAAAACTGTTTTTT

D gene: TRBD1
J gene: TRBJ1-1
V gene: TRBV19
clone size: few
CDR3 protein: CASRASTGGGGEAFF
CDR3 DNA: TGTGCCAGTAGGGCCTCGACAGGGGGCGGAGGTGAAGCTTTCTTT

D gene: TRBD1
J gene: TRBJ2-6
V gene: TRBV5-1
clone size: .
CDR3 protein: CASSPTDRGYSGANVLTF
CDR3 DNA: TGCGCCAGCAGCCCCACCGACAGGGGGTACTCTGGGGCCAACGTCCTGACTTTC

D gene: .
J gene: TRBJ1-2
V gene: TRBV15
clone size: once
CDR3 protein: CATSNSGALQYGYTF
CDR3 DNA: TGTGCCACCAGCAACTCGGGAGCACTACAGTATGGCTACACCTTC

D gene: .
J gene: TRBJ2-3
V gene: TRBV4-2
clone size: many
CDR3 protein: CASSQEWEPQRADTQYF
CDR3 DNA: TGTGCCAGCAGCCAAGAGTGGGAGCCTCAGAGGGCAGATACGCAGTATTTT

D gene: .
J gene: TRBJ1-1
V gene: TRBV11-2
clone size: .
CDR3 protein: CASSLSPGANTEAFF
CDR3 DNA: TGTGCCAGCAGCTTAAGCCCAGGAGCGAACACTGAAGCTTTCTTT

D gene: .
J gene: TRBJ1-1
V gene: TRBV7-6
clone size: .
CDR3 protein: CASSEQGMNTEAFF
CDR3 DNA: TGTGCCAGCAGCGAACAGGGAATGAACACTGAAGCTTTCTTT

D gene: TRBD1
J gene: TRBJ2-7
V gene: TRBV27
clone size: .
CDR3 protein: CASSFLVTGGLIKDHEQYF
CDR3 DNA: TGTGCCAGCAGTTTCCTCGTAACAGGGGGCCTAATTAAGGACCACGAGCAGTACTTC

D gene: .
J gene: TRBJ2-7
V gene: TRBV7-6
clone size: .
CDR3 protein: CASSLVWDYEQYF
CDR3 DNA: TGTGCCAGCAGCTTAGTGTGGGACTACGAGCAGTACTTC

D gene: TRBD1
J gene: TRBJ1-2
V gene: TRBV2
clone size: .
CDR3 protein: CASSAGTGNLGYTF
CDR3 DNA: TGTGCCAGCAGCGCCGGGACAGGGAATTTAGGCTACACCTTC

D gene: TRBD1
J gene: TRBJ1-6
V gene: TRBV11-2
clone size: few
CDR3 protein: CASTRDRASPLHF
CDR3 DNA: TGTGCCAGTACCCGGGACAGGGCTTCACCCCTCCACTTT

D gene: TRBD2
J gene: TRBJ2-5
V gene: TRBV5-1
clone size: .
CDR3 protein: CASSSLLAGGPETQYF
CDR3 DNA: TGCGCCAGCAGCTCCCTACTAGCGGGGGGGCCGGAGACCCAGTACTTC

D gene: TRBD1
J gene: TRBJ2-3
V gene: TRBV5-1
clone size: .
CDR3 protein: CASSPMTGMTDTQYF
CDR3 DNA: TGCGCCAGCAGCCCGATGACAGGGATGACAGATACGCAGTATTTT

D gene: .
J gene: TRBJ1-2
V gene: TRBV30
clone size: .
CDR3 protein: CAWSVYGGGYTF
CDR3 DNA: TGTGCCTGGAGTGTATATGGGGGTGGCTACACCTTC

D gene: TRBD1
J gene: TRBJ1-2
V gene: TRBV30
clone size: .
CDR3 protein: CACNRDSSYGYTF
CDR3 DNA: TGTGCCTGTAACCGGGACAGCAGCTATGGCTACACCTTC

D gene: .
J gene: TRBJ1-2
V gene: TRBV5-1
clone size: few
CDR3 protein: CASSPQMTSNYGYTF
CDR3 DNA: TGCGCCAGCAGCCCTCAGATGACATCTAACTATGGCTACACCTTC

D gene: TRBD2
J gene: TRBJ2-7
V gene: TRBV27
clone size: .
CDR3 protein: CASSLGTKESEQYF
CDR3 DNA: TGTGCCAGCAGTTTAGGGACTAAGGAGAGCGAGCAGTACTTC

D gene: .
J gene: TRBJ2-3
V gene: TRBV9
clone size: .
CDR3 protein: CASSVGWDKDTQYF
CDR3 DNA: TGTGCCAGCAGCGTAGGGTGGGATAAAGATACGCAGTATTTT

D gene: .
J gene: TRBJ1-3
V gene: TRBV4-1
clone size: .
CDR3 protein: CASSQTALSGNTIYF
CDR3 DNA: TGCGCCAGCAGCCAAACAGCTCTCTCTGGAAACACCATATATTTT

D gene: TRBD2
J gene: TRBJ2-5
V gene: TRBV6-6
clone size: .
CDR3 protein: CASSRTSEETQYF
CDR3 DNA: TGTGCCAGCAGCCGGACTAGCGAGGAGACCCAGTACTTC

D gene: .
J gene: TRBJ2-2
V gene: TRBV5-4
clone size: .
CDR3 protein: CASRISGAGELFF
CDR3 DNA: TGTGCCAGCAGAATCTCGGGGGCCGGGGAGCTGTTTTTT

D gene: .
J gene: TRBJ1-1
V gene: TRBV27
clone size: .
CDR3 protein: CASTRNRDGNTEAFF
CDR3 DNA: TGTGCCAGCACGCGTAACCGGGACGGGAACACTGAAGCTTTCTTT

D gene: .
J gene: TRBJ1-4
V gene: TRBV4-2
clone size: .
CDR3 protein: CASSRAAREEKLFF
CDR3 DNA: TGTGCCAGCAGCCGGGCAGCGAGGGAGGAAAAACTGTTTTTT

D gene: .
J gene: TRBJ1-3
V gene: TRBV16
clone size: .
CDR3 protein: CASSPKASGNTIYF
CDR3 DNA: TGTGCCAGCAGCCCCAAAGCCTCTGGAAACACCATATATTTT

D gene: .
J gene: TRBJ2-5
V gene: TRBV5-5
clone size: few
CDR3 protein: CASRTAGGQETQYF
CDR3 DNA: TGTGCCAGCAGGACCGCCGGAGGGCAAGAGACCCAGTACTTC

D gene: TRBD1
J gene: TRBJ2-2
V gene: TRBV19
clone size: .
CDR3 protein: CASSILDRGGTGELFF
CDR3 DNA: TGTGCCAGTAGTATACTGGACAGGGGGGGCACCGGGGAGCTGTTTTTT

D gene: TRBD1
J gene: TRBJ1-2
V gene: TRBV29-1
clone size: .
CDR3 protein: CSVVQQGAGYGYTF
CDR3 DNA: TGCAGCGTTGTGCAACAGGGGGCCGGCTATGGCTACACCTTC

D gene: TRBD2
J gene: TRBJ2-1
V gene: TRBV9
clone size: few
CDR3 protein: CASSVYGTSGEKTYNEQFF
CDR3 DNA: TGTGCCAGCAGCGTATACGGGACTAGCGGGGAAAAAACCTACAATGAGCAGTTCTTC

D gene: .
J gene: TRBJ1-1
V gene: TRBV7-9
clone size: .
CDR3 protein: CASSLGQPEAFF
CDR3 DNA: TGTGCCAGCAGCCTTGGACAGCCTGAAGCTTTCTTT

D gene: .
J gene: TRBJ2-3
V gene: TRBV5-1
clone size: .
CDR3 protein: CASSPQASTDTQYF
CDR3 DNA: TGCGCCAGCAGCCCTCAGGCGAGCACAGATACGCAGTATTTT

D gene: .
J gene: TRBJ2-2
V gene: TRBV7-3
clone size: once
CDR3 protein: CASSMNANTGELFF
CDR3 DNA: TGTGCCAGCAGCATGAACGCGAACACCGGGGAGCTGTTTTTT

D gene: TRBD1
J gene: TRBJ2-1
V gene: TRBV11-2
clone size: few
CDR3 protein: CASSLDRVYNEQFF
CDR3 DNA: TGTGCCAGCAGCCTGGACAGGGTTTACAATGAGCAGTTCTTC

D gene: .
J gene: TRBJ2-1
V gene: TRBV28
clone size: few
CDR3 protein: CASSPNFLGSYNEQFF
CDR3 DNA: TGTGCCAGCAGTCCCAACTTCCTTGGCTCCTACAATGAGCAGTTCTTC

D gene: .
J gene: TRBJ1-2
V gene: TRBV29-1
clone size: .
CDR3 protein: CSVDLGARGYTF
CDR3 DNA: TGCAGCGTTGATTTGGGGGCGCGTGGCTACACCTTC

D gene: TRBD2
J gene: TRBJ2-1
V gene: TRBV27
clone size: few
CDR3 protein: CASSPGTSGSRGNEQFF
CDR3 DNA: TGTGCCAGCAGTCCCGGGACTAGCGGGAGTCGAGGAAATGAGCAGTTCTTC

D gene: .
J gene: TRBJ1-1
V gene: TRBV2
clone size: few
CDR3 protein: CASSRGYTEAFF
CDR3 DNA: TGTGCCAGCAGTCGAGGGTACACTGAAGCTTTCTTT

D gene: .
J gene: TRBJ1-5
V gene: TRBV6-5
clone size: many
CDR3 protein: CASAPVYSNQPQHF
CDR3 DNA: TGTGCCAGCGCCCCGGTCTATAGCAATCAGCCCCAGCATTTT

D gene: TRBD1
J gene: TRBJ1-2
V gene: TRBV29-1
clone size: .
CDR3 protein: CSARDRVGYGYTF
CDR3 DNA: TGCAGCGCTCGGGACAGGGTCGGATATGGCTACACCTTC

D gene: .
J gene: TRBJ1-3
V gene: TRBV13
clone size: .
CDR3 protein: CASSLTGRGDTIYF
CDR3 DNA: TGTGCCAGCAGTCTTACTGGACGGGGTGACACCATATATTTT

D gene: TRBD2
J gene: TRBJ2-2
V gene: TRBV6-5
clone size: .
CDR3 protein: CASRSSGRNTGELFF
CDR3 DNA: TGTGCCAGCAGGTCTAGCGGAAGAAACACCGGGGAGCTGTTTTTT

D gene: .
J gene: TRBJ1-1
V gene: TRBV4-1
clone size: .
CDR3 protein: CASSQEGSLNTEAFF
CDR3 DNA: TGCGCCAGCAGCCAAGAGGGATCTTTGAACACTGAAGCTTTCTTT

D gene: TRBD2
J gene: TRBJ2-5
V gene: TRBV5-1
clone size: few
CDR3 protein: CASSLAATSGSGETQYF
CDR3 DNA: TGCGCCAGCAGCTTGGCCGCGACGAGCGGGAGTGGGGAGACCCAGTACTTC

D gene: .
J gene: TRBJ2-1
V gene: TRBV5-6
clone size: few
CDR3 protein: CASSSRARNIGGQFF
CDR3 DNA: TGTGCCAGCAGCTCCCGAGCAAGAAACATTGGTGGGCAGTTCTTC

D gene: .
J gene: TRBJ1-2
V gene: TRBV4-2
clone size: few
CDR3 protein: CASSQVGGQRGYTF
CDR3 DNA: TGTGCCAGCAGCCAAGTCGGGGGGCAACGTGGCTACACCTTC

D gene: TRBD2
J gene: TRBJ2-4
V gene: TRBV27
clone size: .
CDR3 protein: CASSIAGGVNIQYF
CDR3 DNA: TGTGCCAGCAGTATAGCGGGAGGTGTAAACATTCAGTACTTC